The sequence of this T cell receptor (beta chain) was determined in a study of CD8 T cells in Susac syndrome. Study overall: Susac syndrome patients were untreated, on corticosteroids with some adding intravenous immunoglobulin, or on intravenous immunoglobulin only.

Reverse transcription of roughly 0.5 to 1 ug RNA was performed with random hexamers. TCRdb fed the immunoSEQ multiplex PCR reads into MiXCR, producing one record per CDR3 protein. The data show around 150,000 distinct CDR3 sequences, 95% seen once. From blood CD8+ and CD4+ T cells, TCR beta sequences were generated. Negative isolation was used for CD8+ and CD4+ T cells, and FACS enrichment was applied to TEMRA cells. Regarding this clonotype: What it binds is not known.

The study's findings and limits: Peak Susac CD8+ clonal expansion occurred in TEMRA cells and active patients.

The sample consisted of CD8+ T cells from PBMCs. The sequence was collected from a human donor with Susac syndrome.

The CDR3 DNA sequence: TGCAGCGTTGATGGAGACAGAAACACCATATATTTT. This codes for CSVDGDRNTIYF. The chain couples TRBV29-1 to TRBJ1-3, with unresolved D. The CDR3 is 12 residues long. Between the trimmed V and J ends, which lost 3 bases and 5 bases, there was a span of 8 bases. CDR1 and CDR2 (germline): SQVTM, ANQGSEA.